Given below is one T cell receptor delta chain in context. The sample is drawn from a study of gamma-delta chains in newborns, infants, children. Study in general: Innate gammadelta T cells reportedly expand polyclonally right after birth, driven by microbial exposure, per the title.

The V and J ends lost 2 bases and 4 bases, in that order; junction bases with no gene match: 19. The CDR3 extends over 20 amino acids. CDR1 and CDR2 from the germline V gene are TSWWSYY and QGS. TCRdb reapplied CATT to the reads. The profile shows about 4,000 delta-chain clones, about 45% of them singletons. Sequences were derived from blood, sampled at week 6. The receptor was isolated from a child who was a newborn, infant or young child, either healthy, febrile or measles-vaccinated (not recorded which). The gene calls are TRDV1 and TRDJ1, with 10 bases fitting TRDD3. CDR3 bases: TGTGCTCTTGGGGAAGAGTCCCCCATTCATTTACTGGGGGATTTCGATAAACTCATCTTT. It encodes CALGEESPIHLLGDFDKLIF.